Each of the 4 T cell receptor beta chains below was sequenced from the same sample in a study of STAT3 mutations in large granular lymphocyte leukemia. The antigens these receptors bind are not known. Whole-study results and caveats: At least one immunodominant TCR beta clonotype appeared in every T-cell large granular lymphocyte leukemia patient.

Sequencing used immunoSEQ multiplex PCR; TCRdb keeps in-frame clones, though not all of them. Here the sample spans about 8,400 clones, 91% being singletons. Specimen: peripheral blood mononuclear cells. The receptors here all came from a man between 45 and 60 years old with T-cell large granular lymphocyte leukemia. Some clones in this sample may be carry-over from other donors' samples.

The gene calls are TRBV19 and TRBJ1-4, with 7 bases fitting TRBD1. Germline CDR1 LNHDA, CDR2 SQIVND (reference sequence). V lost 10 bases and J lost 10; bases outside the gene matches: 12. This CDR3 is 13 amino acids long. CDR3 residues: CATRGRGERKLFF. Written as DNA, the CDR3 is TGTGCCACCCGGGGCAGGGGGGAGAGAAAACTGTTTTTT.

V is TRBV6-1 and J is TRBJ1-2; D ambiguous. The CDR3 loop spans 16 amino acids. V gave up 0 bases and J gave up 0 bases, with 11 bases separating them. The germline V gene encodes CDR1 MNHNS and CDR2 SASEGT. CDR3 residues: CASSEAWRLTNYGYTF. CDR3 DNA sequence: TGTGCCAGCAGTGAAGCTTGGCGCTTAACTAACTATGGCTACACCTTC.

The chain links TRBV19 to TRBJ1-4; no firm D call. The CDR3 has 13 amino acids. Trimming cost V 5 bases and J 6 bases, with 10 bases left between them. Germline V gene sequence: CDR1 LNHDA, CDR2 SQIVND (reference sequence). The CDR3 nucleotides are TGTGCCAGTAGTGCTCGGGGATATGAAAAACTGTTTTTT. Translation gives CASSARGYEKLFF.

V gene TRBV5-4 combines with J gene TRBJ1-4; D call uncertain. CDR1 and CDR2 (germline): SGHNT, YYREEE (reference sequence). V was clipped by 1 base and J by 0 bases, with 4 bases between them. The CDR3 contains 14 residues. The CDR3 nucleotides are TGTGCCAGCAGCTTGTCGGCAACTAATGAAAAACTGTTTTTT. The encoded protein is CASSLSATNEKLFF.